This T cell receptor beta chain was retrieved from a study of human T cells and chemical hapten exposure. The wider study: On the upper back, patch tests were applied with 0.01% DPC and read at 6 days.

TCRdb called the RACE reads again in MiXCR, with one record for every CDR3 protein. This table holds 95,000 or so distinct CDR3 sequences, approximately 10% found once. Time point given: patch test 2, 6 weeks after DPC sensitization. Described treatment: therapeutic diphenylcyclopropenone sensitization with weekly scalp DPC. The CDR3 is 15 residues long. This clonotype was seen only a few times. The specimen comprised whole blood, sampled in connection with sensitization to the hapten diphenylcyclopropenone (DPC). The receptor's source is a woman aged 40 to 50 with alopecia areata. Some clones in this sample may be carry-over from other donors' samples. The chain is built from TRBV12-2 and TRBJ2-3; the table's D call, TRBD2, was not checked against the DNA. TRBV12-2 is a listed pseudogene. In nucleotides, the CDR3 is TGTGCAAGTCGCTTTCCTAGCGGGAGGTGGAATACGCAGTATTTT. Translating it yields CASRFPSGRWNTQYF.